The text below deals with one TCR beta chain. Its antigen is still unknown. This cohort consisted of healthy bone marrow donors. This entry is derived from a study of cytomegalovirus exposure and HLA in healthy donors. The PCR contained 60 Vbeta and 13 Jbeta primers. Method: immunoSEQ multiplex PCR; TCRdb's copy keeps in-frame clones and lacks some. The sample records 140,000 to 150,000 clones, around 84% being singletons. Study-level results: Researchers reported in a later analysis that a missense DCLRE1C variant was tied to TCR beta V- and J-gene trimming. There was a cluster of highly shared sequence variants that was likely a sequencing artifact. Upon later analysis, TCR association rates were observed to vary by HLA locus, being highest for DRB1 and lowest for HLA-C.

This CDR3 is built from 16 residues. With V trimmed by 0 bases and J by 7 bases, 5 bases remained unmatched. Germline V gene data show CDR1 as SGHRS and CDR2 as YFSETQ. Sequenced input: PBMCs. This TCR came from a boy between 2 and 15 years old in good health and CMV-seronegative. The gene calls are TRBV5-1 and TRBJ2-3; TRBD2 matches 13 bases. CDR3 DNA sequence: TGCGCCAGCAGCTTGGCGGGGACTAGCGGGATCAATACGCAGTATTTT. This gives the protein CASSLAGTSGINTQYF. Drawing the rest from reference TRBV5-1 and TRBJ2-3, the complete variable domain is KAGVTQTPRYLIKTRGQQVTLSCSPISGHRSVSWYQQTPGQGLQFLFEYFSETQRNKGNFPGRFSGRQFSNSRSEMNVSTLELGDSALYLCASSLAGTSGINTQYFGPGTRLTVL.